This entry is about one T cell receptor (beta chain). This record comes from a study of blood T cell repertoires in COVID-19. The CDR3 runs 16 residues. V lost 4 bases, J lost 0 bases, and 7 bases stayed unmatched. Germline CDR1 reads SGHNT; CDR2 reads YYREEE (reference sequence). TCRdb keeps only in-frame clones here, not all; method: immunoSEQ multiplex PCR. The sample holds over 200,000 clones, 65% to 90% seen once. The sequencing input was PBMCs or T cells enriched from blood (not recorded which). The rearrangement links TRBV5-4 to TRBJ2-3; 8 bases are shared with TRBD2. The receptor comes from a man between 18 and 29 years old who had recovered from COVID-19. The CDR3 DNA reads as TGTGCCAGCAGCCAAGGACCGGGGGGGAGCACAGATACGCAGTATTTT. It translates to CASSQGPGGSTDTQYF.